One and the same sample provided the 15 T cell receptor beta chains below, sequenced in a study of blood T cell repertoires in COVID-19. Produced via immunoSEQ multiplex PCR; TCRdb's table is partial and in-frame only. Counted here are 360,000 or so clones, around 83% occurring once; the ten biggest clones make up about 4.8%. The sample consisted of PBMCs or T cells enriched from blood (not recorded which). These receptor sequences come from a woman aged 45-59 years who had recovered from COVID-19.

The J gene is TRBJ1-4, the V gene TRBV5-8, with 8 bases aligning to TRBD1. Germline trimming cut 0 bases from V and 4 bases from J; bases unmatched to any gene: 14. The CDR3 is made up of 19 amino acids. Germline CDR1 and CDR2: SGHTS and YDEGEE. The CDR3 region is CASSLGAWRGTGDNEKLFF. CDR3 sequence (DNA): TGTGCCAGCAGCTTGGGGGCTTGGCGAGGGACAGGCGATAATGAAAAACTGTTTTTT.

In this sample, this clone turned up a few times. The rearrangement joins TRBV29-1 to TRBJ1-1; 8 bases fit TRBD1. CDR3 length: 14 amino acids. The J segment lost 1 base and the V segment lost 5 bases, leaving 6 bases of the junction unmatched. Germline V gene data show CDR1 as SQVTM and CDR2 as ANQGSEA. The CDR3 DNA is TGCAGCGTTCTCCCAGGGGGCCCGAACACTGAAGCTTTCTTT. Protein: CSVLPGGPNTEAFF. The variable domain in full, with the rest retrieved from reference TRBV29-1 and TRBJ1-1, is SAVISQKPSRDICQRGTSLTIQCQVDSQVTMMFWYRQQPGQSLTLIATANQGSEATYESGFVIDKFPISRPNLTFSTLTVSNMSPEDSSIYLCSVLPGGPNTEAFFGQGTRLTVV.

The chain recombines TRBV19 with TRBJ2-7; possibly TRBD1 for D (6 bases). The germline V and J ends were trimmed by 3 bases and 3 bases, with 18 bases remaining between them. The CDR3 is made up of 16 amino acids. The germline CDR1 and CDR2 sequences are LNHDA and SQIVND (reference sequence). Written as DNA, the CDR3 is TGTGCCAGTAGTATCAAATCCCCAGGGGCCCTCTACGAGCAGTACTTC. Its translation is CASSIKSPGALYEQYF.

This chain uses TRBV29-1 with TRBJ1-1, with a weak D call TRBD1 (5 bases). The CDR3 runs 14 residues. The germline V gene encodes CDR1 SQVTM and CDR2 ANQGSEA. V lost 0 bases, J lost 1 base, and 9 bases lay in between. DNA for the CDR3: TGCAGCGTTGAAGAGGGGCTCGGGAACACTGAAGCTTTCTTT. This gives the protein CSVEEGLGNTEAFF.

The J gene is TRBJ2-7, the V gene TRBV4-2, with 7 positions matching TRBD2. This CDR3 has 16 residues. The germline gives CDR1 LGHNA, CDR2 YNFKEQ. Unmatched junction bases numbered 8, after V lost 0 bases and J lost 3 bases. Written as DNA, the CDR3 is TGTGCCAGCAGCCAAGATCTTAGCGGGTCTATCTACGAGCAGTACTTC. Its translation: CASSQDLSGSIYEQYF.

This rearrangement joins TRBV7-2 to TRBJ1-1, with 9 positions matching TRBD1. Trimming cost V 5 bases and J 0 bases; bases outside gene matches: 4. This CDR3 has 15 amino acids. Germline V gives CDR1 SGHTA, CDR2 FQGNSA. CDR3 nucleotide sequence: TGTGCCAGCAGCCCCGGGACAGGGATGAACACTGAAGCTTTCTTT. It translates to CASSPGTGMNTEAFF.

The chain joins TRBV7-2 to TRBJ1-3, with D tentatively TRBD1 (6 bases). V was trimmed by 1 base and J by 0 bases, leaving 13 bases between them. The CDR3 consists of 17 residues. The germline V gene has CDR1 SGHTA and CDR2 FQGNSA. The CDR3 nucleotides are TGTGCCAGCAGCTTAGACGGGAGGGGGAGCTCTGGAAACACCATATATTTT. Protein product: CASSLDGRGSSGNTIYF. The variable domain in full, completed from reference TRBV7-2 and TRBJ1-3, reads GAGVSQSPSNKVTEKGKDVELRCDPISGHTALYWYRQSLGQGLEFLIYFQGNSAPDKSGLPSDRFSAERTGGSVSTLTIQRTQQEDSAVYLCASSLDGRGSSGNTIYFGEGSWLTVV.

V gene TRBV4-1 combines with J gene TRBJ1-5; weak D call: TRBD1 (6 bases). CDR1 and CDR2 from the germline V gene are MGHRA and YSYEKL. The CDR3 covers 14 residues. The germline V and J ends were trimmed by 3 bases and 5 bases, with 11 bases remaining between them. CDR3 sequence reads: CASSQLEGDQPQHF. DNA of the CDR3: TGCGCCAGCAGCCAGCTCGAGGGGGATCAGCCCCAGCATTTT.

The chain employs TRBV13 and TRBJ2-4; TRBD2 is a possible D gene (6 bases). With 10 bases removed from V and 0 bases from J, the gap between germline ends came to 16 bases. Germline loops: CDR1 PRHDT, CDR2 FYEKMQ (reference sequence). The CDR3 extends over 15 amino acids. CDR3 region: CATSIGGAAKNIQYF. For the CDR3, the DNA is TGTGCCACCTCTATCGGGGGTGCAGCCAAAAACATTCAGTACTTC.

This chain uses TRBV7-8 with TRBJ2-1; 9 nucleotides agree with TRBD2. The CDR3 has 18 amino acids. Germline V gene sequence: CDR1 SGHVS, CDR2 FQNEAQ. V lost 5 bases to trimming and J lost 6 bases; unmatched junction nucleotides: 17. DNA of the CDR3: TGTGCCAGCAGCCCTCCCCGACGGGCGGGAGGGCGTGGCAATGAGCAGTTCTTC. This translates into CASSPPRRAGGRGNEQFF.

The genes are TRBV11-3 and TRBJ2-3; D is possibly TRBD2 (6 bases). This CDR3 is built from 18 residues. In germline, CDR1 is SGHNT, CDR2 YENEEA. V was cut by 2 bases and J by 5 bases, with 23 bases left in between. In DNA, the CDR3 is TGTGCCAGCAGCTTAAGACTTGCGGGGCACCCCCAACTAGATACGCAGTATTTT. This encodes CASSLRLAGHPQLDTQYF.

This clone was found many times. CDR3 DNA: TGTGCCAGCAGCTTAGGCAGGGCCCTGCTTGGCTACACCTTC. Its translation is CASSLGRALLGYTF. The chain combines TRBV7-8 with TRBJ1-2; the D gene is possibly TRBD1 (5 bases). Looked up from germline, CDR1 is SGHVS and CDR2 is FQNEAQ. CDR3 length: 14 amino acids. Trimming pared 1 base from V and 7 bases from J, leaving 13 bases between. Drawing the rest from reference TRBV7-8 and TRBJ1-2, the complete variable domain is GAGVSQSPRYKVAKRGQDVALRCDPISGHVSLFWYQQALGQGPEFLTYFQNEAQLDKSGLPSDRFFAERPEGSVSTLKIQRTQQEDSAVYLCASSLGRALLGYTFGSGTRLTVV.

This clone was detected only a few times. CDR3: CASSPPGQGFGGYTF. DNA of the CDR3: TGTGCCAGCAGCCCCCCGGGACAGGGTTTTGGAGGCTACACCTTC. The rearrangement uses TRBV7-2 and TRBJ1-2; 9 nucleotides agree with TRBD1. CDR3 length equals 15 residues. The V gene's germline CDR1 is SGHTA and CDR2 FQGNSA. The V gene end was trimmed by 5 bases and the J gene end by 8 bases; junction bases not matched to a gene: 12.

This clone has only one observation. CDR3: CASSESPRPYEQYF. The DNA for the CDR3 is TGTGCCAGCAGTGAAAGCCCCCGCCCCTACGAGCAGTACTTC. The chain employs TRBV2 and TRBJ2-7, with no clear D. CDR1 SNHLY and CDR2 FYNNEI come from the germline V gene. The V end lost 2 bases, the J end lost 2 bases, and 10 bases lay between the germline ends. The CDR3 spans 14 residues.

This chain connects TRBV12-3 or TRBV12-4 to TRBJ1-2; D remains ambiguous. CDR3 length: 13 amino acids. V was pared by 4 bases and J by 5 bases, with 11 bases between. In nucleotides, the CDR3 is TGTGCCAGCAGTTCTACCGGGGTTTATGGCTACACCTTC. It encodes CASSSTGVYGYTF.